This T cell receptor (beta chain) was recovered during a study of naive and memory T cell subsets. This clonotype was detected many times. Its antigen is not identified. The study's findings and limits: Reportedly, tuberculin skin test sites gave far more TCRs than other biopsies. This RNA-based method may be sensitive to activation-related transcript changes. Higher TCR numbers at tuberculin sites reflect T cell infiltration, per interpretation.

Treatment reported: skin biopsy from PPD injection site in Mantoux-positive individual. A UMI-containing oligonucleotide was joined by 3' ligation to the TCR cDNA template. Four PCR rounds used nested alpha and beta constant region primers plus the SP2 primer. For blood and skin samples, reverse transcription used TCR alpha and beta constant primers. MiXCR was run by TCRdb on the UMI-ligation and nested PCR reads, yielding one entry per CDR3 protein. The sample carries 20,000 to 25,000 distinct CDR3 sequences, around 6% recorded once. Germline CDR1 and CDR2: MDHEN and SYDVKM. V lost 3 bases and J lost 4, with 10 bases in between. There are 13 residues in the CDR3.

J is TRBJ2-7 and V is TRBV28, with D unclear. The sequencing here drew on skin, taken from a tuberculin skin test site. The TCR originated in an adult in good health. CDR3 region: CASSFLYLYEQYF. CDR3 in DNA: TGTGCCAGCAGTTTCCTATACTTGTACGAGCAGTACTTC.